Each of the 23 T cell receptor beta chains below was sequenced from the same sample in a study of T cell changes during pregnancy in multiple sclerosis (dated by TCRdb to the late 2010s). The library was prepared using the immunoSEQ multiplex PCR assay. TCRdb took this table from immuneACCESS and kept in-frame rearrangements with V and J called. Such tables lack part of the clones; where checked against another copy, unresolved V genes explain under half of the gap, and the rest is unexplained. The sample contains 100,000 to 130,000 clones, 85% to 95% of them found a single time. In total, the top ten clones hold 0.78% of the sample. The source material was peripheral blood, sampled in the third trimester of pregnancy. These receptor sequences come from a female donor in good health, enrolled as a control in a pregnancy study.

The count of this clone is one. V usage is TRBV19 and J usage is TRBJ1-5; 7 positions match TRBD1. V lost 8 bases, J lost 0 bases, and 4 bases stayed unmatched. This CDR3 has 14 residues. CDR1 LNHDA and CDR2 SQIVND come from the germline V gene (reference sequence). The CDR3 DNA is TGTGCCAGTGGCAGGGGGAATAGCAATCAGCCCCAGCATTTT. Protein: CASGRGNSNQPQHF.

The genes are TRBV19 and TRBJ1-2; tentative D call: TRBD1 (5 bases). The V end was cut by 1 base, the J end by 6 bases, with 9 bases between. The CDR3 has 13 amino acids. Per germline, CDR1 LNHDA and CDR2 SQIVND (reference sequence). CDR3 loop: CASSIGVRDGYTF. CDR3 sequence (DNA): TGTGCCAGTAGTATAGGGGTCAGGGATGGCTACACCTTC. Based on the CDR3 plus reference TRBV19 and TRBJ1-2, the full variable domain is DGGITQSPKYLFRKEGQNVTLSCEQNLNHDAMYWYRQDPGQGLRLIYYSQIVNDFQKGDIAEGYSVSREKKESFPLTVTSAQKNPTAFYLCASSIGVRDGYTFGSGTRLTVV.

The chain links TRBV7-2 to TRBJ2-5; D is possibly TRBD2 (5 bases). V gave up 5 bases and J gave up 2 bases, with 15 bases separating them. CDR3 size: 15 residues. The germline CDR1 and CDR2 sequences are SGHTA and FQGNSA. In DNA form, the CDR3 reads TGTGCCAGCAGCCTGACGGGAACCATACAAGAGACCCAGTACTTC. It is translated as CASSLTGTIQETQYF.

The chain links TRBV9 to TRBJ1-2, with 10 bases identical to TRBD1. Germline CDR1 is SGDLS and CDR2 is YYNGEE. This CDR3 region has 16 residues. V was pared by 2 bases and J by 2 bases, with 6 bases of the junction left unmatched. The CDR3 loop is CASSVDRDRGNYGYTF. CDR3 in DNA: TGTGCCAGCAGCGTGGACCGGGACAGGGGAAACTATGGCTACACCTTC.

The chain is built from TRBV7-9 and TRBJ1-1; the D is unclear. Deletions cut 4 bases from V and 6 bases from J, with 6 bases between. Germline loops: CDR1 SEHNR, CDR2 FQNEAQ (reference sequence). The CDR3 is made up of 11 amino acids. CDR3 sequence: CASSSPSEAFF. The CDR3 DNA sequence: TGTGCCAGCAGCTCCCCCTCTGAAGCTTTCTTT.

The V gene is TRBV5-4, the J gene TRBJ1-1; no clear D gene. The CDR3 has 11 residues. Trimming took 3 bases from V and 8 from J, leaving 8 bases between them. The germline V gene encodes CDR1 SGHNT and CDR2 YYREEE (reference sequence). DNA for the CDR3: TGTGCCAGCAGCTCGGCCAGGGAAGCTTTCTTT. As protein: CASSSAREAFF. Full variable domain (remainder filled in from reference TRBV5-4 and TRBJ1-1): ETGVTQSPTHLIKTRGQQVTLRCSSQSGHNTVSWYQQALGQGPQFIFQYYREEENGRGNFPPRFSGLQFPNYSSELNVNALELDDSALYLCASSSAREAFFGQGTRLTVV.

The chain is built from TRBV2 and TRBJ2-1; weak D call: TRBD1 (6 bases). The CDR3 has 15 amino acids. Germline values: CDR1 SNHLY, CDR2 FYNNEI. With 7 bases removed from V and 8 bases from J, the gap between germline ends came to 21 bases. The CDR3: CASKVGQSNTDEQFF. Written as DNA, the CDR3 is TGTGCCAGCAAAGTCGGACAGAGCAATACGGATGAGCAGTTCTTC.

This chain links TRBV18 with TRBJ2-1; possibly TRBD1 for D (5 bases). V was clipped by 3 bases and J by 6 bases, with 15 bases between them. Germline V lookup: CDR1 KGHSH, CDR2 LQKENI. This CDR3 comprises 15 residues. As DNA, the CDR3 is TGTGCCAGCTCACCGATATCAGAGCAGGGCAATGAGCAGTTCTTC. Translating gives CASSPISEQGNEQFF.

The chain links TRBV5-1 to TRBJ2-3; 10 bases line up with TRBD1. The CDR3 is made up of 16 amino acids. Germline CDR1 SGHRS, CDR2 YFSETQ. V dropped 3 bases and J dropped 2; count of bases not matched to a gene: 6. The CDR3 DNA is TGCGCCAGCAGCTCCCGGACAGGGGGGAACACAGATACGCAGTATTTT. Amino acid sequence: CASSSRTGGNTDTQYF.

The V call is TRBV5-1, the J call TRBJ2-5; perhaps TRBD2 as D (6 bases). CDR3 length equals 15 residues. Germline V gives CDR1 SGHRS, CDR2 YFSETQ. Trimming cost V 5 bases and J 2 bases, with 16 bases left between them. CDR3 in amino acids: CASSSTGTGQETQYF. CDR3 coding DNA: TGCGCCAGCAGTTCCACCGGGACTGGACAAGAGACCCAGTACTTC.

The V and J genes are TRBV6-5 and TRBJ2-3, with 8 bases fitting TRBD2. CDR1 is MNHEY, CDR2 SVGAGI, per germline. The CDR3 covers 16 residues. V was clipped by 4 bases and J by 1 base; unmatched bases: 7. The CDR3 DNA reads TGTGCCAGCAGTTCAGTAGCGGGGTCGGGCACAGATACGCAGTATTTT. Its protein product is CASSSVAGSGTDTQYF.

The CDR3 nucleotides are TGTGCTAACAGGGGGATACGGACCCAGTACTTC. Translation: CANRGIRTQYF. V usage is TRBV19 and J usage is TRBJ2-5; 8 bases are shared with TRBD1. This CDR3 is built from 11 residues. The V gene's germline CDR1 is LNHDA and CDR2 SQIVND (reference sequence).

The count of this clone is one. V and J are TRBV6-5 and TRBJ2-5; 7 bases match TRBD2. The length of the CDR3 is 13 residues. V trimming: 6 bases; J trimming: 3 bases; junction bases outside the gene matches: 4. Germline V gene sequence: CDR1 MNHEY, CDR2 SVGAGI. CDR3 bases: TGTGCCAGCAGGGGAGGGTCAGAAGAGACCCAGTACTTC. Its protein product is CASRGGSEETQYF.

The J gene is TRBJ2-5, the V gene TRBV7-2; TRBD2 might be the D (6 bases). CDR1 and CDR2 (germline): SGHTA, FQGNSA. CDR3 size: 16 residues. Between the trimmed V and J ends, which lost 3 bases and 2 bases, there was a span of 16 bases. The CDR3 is CASSLSGVNRQETQYF. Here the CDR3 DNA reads TGTGCCAGCAGCTTGTCGGGGGTTAACAGACAAGAGACCCAGTACTTC.

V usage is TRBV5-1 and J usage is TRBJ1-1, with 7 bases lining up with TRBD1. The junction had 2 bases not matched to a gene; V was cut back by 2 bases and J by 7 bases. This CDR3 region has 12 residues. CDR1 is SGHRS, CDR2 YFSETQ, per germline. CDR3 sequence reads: CASSFDRDEAFF. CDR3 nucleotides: TGCGCCAGCAGCTTTGACAGGGATGAAGCTTTCTTT.

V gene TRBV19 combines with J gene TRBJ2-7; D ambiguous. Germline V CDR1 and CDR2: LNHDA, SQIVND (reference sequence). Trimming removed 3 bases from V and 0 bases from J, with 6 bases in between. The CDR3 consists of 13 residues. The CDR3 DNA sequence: TGTGCCAGTAGTATTCACACCTCCTACGAGCAGTACTTC. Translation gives CASSIHTSYEQYF.

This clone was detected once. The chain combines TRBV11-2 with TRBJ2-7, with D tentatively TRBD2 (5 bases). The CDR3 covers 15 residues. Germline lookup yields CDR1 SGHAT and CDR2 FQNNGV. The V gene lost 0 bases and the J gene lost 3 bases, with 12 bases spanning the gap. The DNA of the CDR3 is TGTGCCAGCAGCTTAGATGTAGGAAGCGGCTACGAGCAGTACTTC. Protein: CASSLDVGSGYEQYF.

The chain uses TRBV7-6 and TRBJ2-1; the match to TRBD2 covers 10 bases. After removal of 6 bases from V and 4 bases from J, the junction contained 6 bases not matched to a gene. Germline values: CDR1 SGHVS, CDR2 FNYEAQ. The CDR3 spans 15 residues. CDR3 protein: CASRELAGSYNEQFF. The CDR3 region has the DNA TGTGCCAGCAGAGAACTAGCGGGGAGTTACAATGAGCAGTTCTTC.

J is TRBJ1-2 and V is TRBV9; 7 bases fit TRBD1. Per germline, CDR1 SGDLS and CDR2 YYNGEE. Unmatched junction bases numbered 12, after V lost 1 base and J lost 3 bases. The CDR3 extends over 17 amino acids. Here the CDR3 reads CASSVLRQGEGDYGYTF. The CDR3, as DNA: TGTGCCAGCAGCGTATTGAGACAGGGTGAAGGGGACTATGGCTACACCTTC.

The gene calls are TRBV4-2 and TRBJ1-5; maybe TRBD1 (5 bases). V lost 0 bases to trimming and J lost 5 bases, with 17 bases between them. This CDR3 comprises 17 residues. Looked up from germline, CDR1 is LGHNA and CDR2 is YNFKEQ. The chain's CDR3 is CASSQEAGRIVDQPQHF. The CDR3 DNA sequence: TGTGCCAGCAGCCAAGAAGCGGGACGCATCGTAGATCAGCCCCAGCATTTT.

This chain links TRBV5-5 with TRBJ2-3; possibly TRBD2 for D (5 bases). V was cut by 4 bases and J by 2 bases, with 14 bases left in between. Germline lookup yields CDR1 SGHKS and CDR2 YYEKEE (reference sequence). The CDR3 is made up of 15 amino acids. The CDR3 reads CASSPLLVATDTQYF. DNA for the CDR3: TGTGCCAGCAGCCCTCTACTAGTCGCCACAGATACGCAGTATTTT. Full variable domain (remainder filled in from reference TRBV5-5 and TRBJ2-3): DAGVTQSPTHLIKTRGQQVTLRCSPISGHKSVSWYQQVLGQGPQFIFQYYEKEERGRGNFPDRFSARQFPNYSSELNVNALLLGDSALYLCASSPLLVATDTQYFGPGTRLTVL.

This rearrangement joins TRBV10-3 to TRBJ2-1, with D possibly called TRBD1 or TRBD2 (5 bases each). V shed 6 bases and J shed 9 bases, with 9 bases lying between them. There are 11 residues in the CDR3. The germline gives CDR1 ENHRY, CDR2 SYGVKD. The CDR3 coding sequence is TGTGCCATCAGGGAGGACATTGAGCAGTTCTTC. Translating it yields CAIREDIEQFF.

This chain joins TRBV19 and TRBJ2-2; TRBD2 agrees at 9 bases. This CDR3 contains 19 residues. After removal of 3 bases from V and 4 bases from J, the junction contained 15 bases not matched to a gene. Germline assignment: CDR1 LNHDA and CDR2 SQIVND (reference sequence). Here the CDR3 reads CASSIWGLAGIGATGELFF. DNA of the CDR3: TGTGCCAGTAGTATTTGGGGGCTAGCGGGGATCGGGGCCACCGGGGAGCTGTTTTTT. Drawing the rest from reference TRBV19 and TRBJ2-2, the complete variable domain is DGGITQSPKYLFRKEGQNVTLSCEQNLNHDAMYWYRQDPGQGLRLIYYSQIVNDFQKGDIAEGYSVSREKKESFPLTVTSAQKNPTAFYLCASSIWGLAGIGATGELFFGEGSRLTVL.